What follows are 16 T cell receptor beta chains derived from one specimen sequenced in a study of blood T cell repertoires in COVID-19. Assay: immunoSEQ multiplex PCR; the TCRdb copy retains only in-frame clones and omits some. The sample contains approximately 290,000 clones, 80% to 95% of which appear only once. Specimen: PBMCs or T cells enriched from blood (not recorded which). All receptors derive from a woman under 40 who had recovered from COVID-19.

This rearrangement joins TRBV6-1 to TRBJ2-7, with D tentatively TRBD2 (6 bases). The CDR3 is 15 amino acids. The V gene's germline CDR1 is MNHNS and CDR2 SASEGT. V lost 7 bases to trimming and J lost 1 base, with 17 bases between them. CDR3 in amino acids: CASTDYPRTSYEQYF. In DNA, the CDR3 is TGTGCCAGCACGGACTACCCGAGGACGTCCTACGAGCAGTACTTC.

J is TRBJ2-7 and V is TRBV25-1; D unclear. The V gene's germline CDR1 is MGHDK and CDR2 SYGVNS. V was shortened by 5 bases and J by 6 bases, with 14 bases between the two germline ends. The CDR3 runs 13 residues. CDR3 coding DNA: TGTGCCAGCAGTTTCGGCGTTCCGGGCGAGCAGTACTTC. Its translation is CASSFGVPGEQYF.

V usage is TRBV3-1 (or the pseudogene TRBV3-2) and J usage is TRBJ2-2, with unresolved D. The germline CDR1 and CDR2 sequences are LGHDT and YNNKEL (reference sequence). This CDR3 has 13 residues. Trimming took off 4 bases at V and 6 bases at J, with 9 bases between the two ends. CDR3: CASSLISAGELFF. CDR3 sequence (DNA): TGTGCCAGCAGCCTAATTTCGGCCGGGGAGCTGTTTTTT.

As concerns this clone: One end of the junction fails to match germline, which may point to a read error. The V and J genes are TRBV6-1 and TRBJ1-5, with TRBD1 identical over 7 bases. The CDR3 covers 16 residues. CDR1 and CDR2 (germline): MNHNS, SASEGT. CDR3 nucleotide sequence: TGTGCTAGCAGTGACAGGGCAAATGGGGGCAATCAGCCCCAGCATTTT. Protein: CASSDRANGGNQPQHF.

This rearrangement joins TRBV11-3 to TRBJ2-7; unclear D gene. V gave up 0 bases and J gave up 1 base, with 10 bases separating them. Per the germline V gene, CDR1 is SGHNT and CDR2 is YENEEA. The CDR3 length is 15 residues. As DNA, the CDR3 is TGTGCCAGCAGCTTAGATTTTAGCAGTTCCTACGAGCAGTACTTC. This sequence encodes CASSLDFSSSYEQYF.

This chain joins TRBV7-3 and TRBJ2-5; D perhaps matches TRBD1 (5 bases). V was shortened by 6 bases and J by 3 bases, with 11 bases between the two germline ends. The V gene's germline CDR1 is SGHTA and CDR2 FQGTGA. The CDR3 contains 13 residues. CDR3: CASSSTTEETQYF. In DNA form, the CDR3 reads TGTGCCAGCAGTTCCACGACAGAAGAGACCCAGTACTTC. The full variable domain, completed using reference TRBV7-3 and TRBJ2-5, is GAGVSQTPSNKVTEKGKYVELRCDPISGHTALYWYRQSLGQGPEFLIYFQGTGAADDSGLPNDRFFAVRPEGSVSTLKIQRTERGDSAVYLCASSSTTEETQYFGPGTRLLVL.

The J gene is TRBJ2-3, the V gene TRBV27; the match to TRBD2 covers 7 bases. Looked up from germline, CDR1 is MNHEY and CDR2 is SMNVEV (reference sequence). The CDR3 extends over 14 amino acids. J lost 4 bases, V lost 4 bases, and 5 bases had no gene match. CDR3 coding DNA: TGTGCCAGCAGTTGGCGGGAGAGCGCAGATACGCAGTATTTT. Protein sequence: CASSWRESADTQYF.

This sequence joins TRBV15 and TRBJ1-1, with D possibly TRBD1 on 6 matching bases. The germline V gene has CDR1 LNHNV and CDR2 YYDKDF (reference sequence). The CDR3 sequence is 15 residues long. Trimming took off 8 bases at V and 1 base at J, with 17 bases between the two ends. In DNA form, the CDR3 reads TGTGCCACCTCGGGGGGCCCCACGCGGAACACTGAAGCTTTCTTT. The encoded protein is CATSGGPTRNTEAFF.

The chain is built from TRBV9 and TRBJ2-2; 8 bases are a match to TRBD1. Germline-derived CDR1 and CDR2 are SGDLS and YYNGEE. The V gene end was trimmed by 0 bases and the J gene end by 5 bases; junction bases not matched to a gene: 0. This CDR3 has 14 amino acids. CDR3 nucleotide sequence: TGTGCCAGCAGCGTAGGACAGGGGACCGGGGAGCTGTTTTTT. Its translation: CASSVGQGTGELFF. The full variable domain, in which reference TRBV9 and TRBJ2-2 provide the parts outside the CDR3, is DSGVTQTPKHLITATGQRVTLRCSPRSGDLSVYWYQQSLDQGLQFLIQYYNGEERAKGNILERFSAQQFPDLHSELNLSSLELGDSALYFCASSVGQGTGELFFGEGSRLTVL.

This clone has a single count. This rearrangement joins TRBV7-2 to TRBJ2-4; a possible D gene is TRBD1 (6 bases). This CDR3 has 13 residues. The germline V gene encodes CDR1 SGHTA and CDR2 FQGNSA. Trimming cost V 3 bases and J 8 bases, with 11 bases left between them. The CDR3 nucleotides read TGTGCCAGCAGCTTCGGCGAGGGGGACATTCAGTACTTC. Translating gives CASSFGEGDIQYF. The entire variable domain, with the rest obtained from reference TRBV7-2 and TRBJ2-4, is as follows: GAGVSQSPSNKVTEKGKDVELRCDPISGHTALYWYRQSLGQGLEFLIYFQGNSAPDKSGLPSDRFSAERTGGSVSTLTIQRTQQEDSAVYLCASSFGEGDIQYFGAGTRLSVL.

The chain recombines TRBV16 with TRBJ2-5, with 9 bases that match TRBD1. The germline gives CDR1 KGHSY, CDR2 FQNENV. The CDR3 length is 15 residues. With 0 bases clipped from V and 5 bases from J, the junction kept 4 bases outside the gene matches. The CDR3 spells CASSQSGQGLETQYF. CDR3 coding DNA: TGTGCCAGCAGCCAATCGGGACAGGGTCTTGAGACCCAGTACTTC.

This chain connects TRBV28 to TRBJ1-1, with D unclear. The CDR3 covers 12 residues. Germline V gives CDR1 MDHEN, CDR2 SYDVKM. V was clipped by 4 bases and J by 3 bases, with 6 bases between them. In DNA, the CDR3 is TGTGCCAGCAGTTCCTTTTACACTGAAGCTTTCTTT. The encoded protein is CASSSFYTEAFF. Full variable domain (rest looked up from reference TRBV28 and TRBJ1-1): DVKVTQSSRYLVKRTGEKVFLECVQDMDHENMFWYRQDPGLGLRLIYFSYDVKMKEKGDIPEGYSVSREKKERFSLILESASTNQTSMYLCASSSFYTEAFFGQGTRLTVV.

A few counts support this clone. This chain links TRBV7-9 with TRBJ1-5, with D maybe TRBD1 (5 bases). The CDR3 contains 16 residues. V was trimmed by 1 base and J by 4 bases, leaving 14 bases between them. Per germline, CDR1 SEHNR and CDR2 FQNEAQ (reference sequence). DNA of the CDR3: TGTGCCAGCAGCTTAGGGGGCTCACTATATAATCAGCCCCAGCATTTT. It specifies CASSLGGSLYNQPQHF. The full variable domain, its missing parts supplied by reference TRBV7-9 and TRBJ1-5, is DTGVSQNPRHKITKRGQNVTFRCDPISEHNRLYWYRQTLGQGPEFLTYFQNEAQLEKSRLLSDRFSAERPKGSFSTLEIQRTEQGDSAMYLCASSLGGSLYNQPQHFGDGTRLSIL.

This sequence joins TRBV7-9 and TRBJ2-3, with D tentatively TRBD2 (5 bases). The CDR3 spans 15 residues. Germline CDR1 is SEHNR and CDR2 is FQNEAQ (reference sequence). The ends were cut back, 7 bases at V and 0 bases at J, with 14 bases in the middle. The CDR3 DNA is TGTGCCAGCATGATCTGGAGCGGTAGCACAGATACGCAGTATTTT. Its translation is CASMIWSGSTDTQYF.

This rearrangement joins TRBV20-1 to TRBJ1-5; D unclear. Trimming took 3 bases from V and 2 from J, leaving 8 bases between them. CDR1 and CDR2 (germline): DFQATT, SNEGSKA (reference sequence). The CDR3 runs to 13 residues. The CDR3 sequence is CSASDGGNQPQHF. As DNA, the CDR3 is TGCAGTGCTAGTGACGGGGGCAATCAGCCCCAGCATTTT.

The CDR3 reads CASRGQAETQYF. The CDR3 DNA is TGTGCCAGCAGGGGACAGGCGGAGACCCAGTACTTC. The rearrangement uses TRBV2 and TRBJ2-5; 8 bases are shared with TRBD1. V dropped 6 bases and J dropped 5; count of bases not matched to a gene: 2. The CDR3 loop spans 12 amino acids. Germline V gene data show CDR1 as SNHLY and CDR2 as FYNNEI. The entire variable domain, with the rest obtained from reference TRBV2 and TRBJ2-5, is as follows: EPEVTQTPSHQVTQMGQEVILRCVPISNHLYFYWYRQILGQKVEFLVSFYNNEISEKSEIFDDQFSVERPDGSNFTLKIRSTKLEDSAMYFCASRGQAETQYFGPGTRLLVL.